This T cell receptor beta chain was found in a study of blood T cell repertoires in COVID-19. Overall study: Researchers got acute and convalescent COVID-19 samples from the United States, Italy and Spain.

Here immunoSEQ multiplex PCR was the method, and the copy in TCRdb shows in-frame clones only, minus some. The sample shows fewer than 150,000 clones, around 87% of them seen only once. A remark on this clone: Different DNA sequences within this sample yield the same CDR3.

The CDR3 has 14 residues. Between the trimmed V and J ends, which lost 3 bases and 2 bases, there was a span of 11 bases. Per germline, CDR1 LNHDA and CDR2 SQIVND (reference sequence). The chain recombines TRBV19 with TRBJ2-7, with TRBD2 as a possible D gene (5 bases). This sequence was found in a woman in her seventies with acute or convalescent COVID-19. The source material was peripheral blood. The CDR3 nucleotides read TGTGCCAGTAGTATCGGCGCCGGGACCTACGAGCAGTACTTC. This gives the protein CASSIGAGTYEQYF. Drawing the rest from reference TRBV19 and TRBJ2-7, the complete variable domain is DGGITQSPKYLFRKEGQNVTLSCEQNLNHDAMYWYRQDPGQGLRLIYYSQIVNDFQKGDIAEGYSVSREKKESFPLTVTSAQKNPTAFYLCASSIGAGTYEQYFGPGTRLTVT.